Listed below are T cell receptor beta chains from one sample, sequenced in a study of Ad26.COV2.S vaccination and SARS-CoV-2 variants. Profiling relied on immunoSEQ multiplex PCR, and the TCRdb table lists in-frame clones only, not all of them. The sample consists of a few hundred thousand clones, about 87% of them appearing once. Sequences were derived from peripheral blood, sampled in a trial of Ad26.COV2.S vaccine versus placebo. The origin of the receptors is a person between 18 and 65 years old who received the Ad26.COV2.S COVID-19 vaccine or a placebo. Both conserved end residues are part of each CDR3. Each record gives: J gene, V gene, clone size, D gene, CDR3 DNA, CDR3 protein. D genes are given only for firm matches. For some rows the clone size is stated as once, few or many, or as a class when expanded; others skip it.

>TRBJ1-2|TRBV18|-|-
TGTGCCAGCTCACCAGGACTGGGGGATGGCTACACCTTC
CASSPGLGDGYTF
>TRBJ2-1|TRBV10-3|-|-
TGTGCCATCAAGGTCGTTCAAAAACGGATGGGGATCGGGTCCTACAATGAGCAGTTCTTC
CAIKVVQKRMGIGSYNEQFF
>TRBJ1-3|TRBV5-8|many|-
TGTGCCAGCGCGGTCACTGGAAACACCATATATTTT
CASAVTGNTIYF
>TRBJ2-1|TRBV2|-|TRBD2
TGTGCCAGCAGTGAACTAGCGGGAATCAATGAGCAGTTCTTC
CASSELAGINEQFF
>TRBJ1-4|TRBV7-9|-|-
TGTGCCAGCAGCTTTCAGGGCAATGAAAAACTGTTTTTT
CASSFQGNEKLFF
>TRBJ1-4|TRBV10-3|-|-
TGTGCCATCAGTCAGGGCATGGGTGAAAAACTGTTTTTT
CAISQGMGEKLFF
>TRBJ1-2|TRBV18|-|-
TGTGCCAGCTCACCATCCGGATCTGGGGATGGCTACACCTTC
CASSPSGSGDGYTF
>TRBJ2-7|TRBV30|-|TRBD1
TGTGCCTGGAGTCCCTTCGGCAGGGGGAACTACGAGCAGTACTTC
CAWSPFGRGNYEQYF
>TRBJ2-2|TRBV4-3|-|-
TGCGCCAGCAGCCCCTGGGGGGAGCCTCCTAACACCGGGGAGCTGTTTTTT
CASSPWGEPPNTGELFF
>TRBJ1-1|TRBV9|-|-
TGTGCCAGCAGCGTAGCCGACAGGCCGAACACTGAAGCTTTCTTT
CASSVADRPNTEAFF
>TRBJ1-1|TRBV27|few|TRBD1
TGTGCCACTAAATGGGACAGTCGGAACACTGAAGCTTTCTTT
CATKWDSRNTEAFF
>TRBJ2-7|TRBV3-1/TRBV3-2|-|-
TGTGCCAGCAGCCAGTCTGGGATCGACGAGCAGTACTTC
CASSQSGIDEQYF
>TRBJ1-2|TRBV11-2|-|-
TGTGCCAGCAGCTTGACGGCAGGAACAGGGTTATTCTATGGCTACACCTTC
CASSLTAGTGLFYGYTF
>TRBJ1-1|TRBV3-1/TRBV3-2|-|-
TGTGCCAGCAGCCAAGTCGGGGGTGGAAACACTGAAGCTTTCTTT
CASSQVGGGNTEAFF
>TRBJ1-3|TRBV9|few|-
TGTGCCAGCAGCGTAGATGAGGAAAACACCATATATTTT
CASSVDEENTIYF
>TRBJ1-5|TRBV18|-|-
TGTGCCAGCTCACCGGGGGGGCGATTGCTTAGCAATCAGCCCCAGCATTTT
CASSPGGRLLSNQPQHF
>TRBJ2-2|TRBV5-1|-|TRBD2
TGCGCCAGCAAGGGACTAGCGGGACCGGGCCCCGGGGAGCTGTTTTTT
CASKGLAGPGPGELFF
>TRBJ1-2|TRBV5-6|-|-
TGTGCCAGCAGCTCGGACGGGAACTATGGCTACACCTTC
CASSSDGNYGYTF
>TRBJ1-3|TRBV7-2|-|-
TGTGCCAGCAGCGACAGTTTGGGAAACACCATATATTTT
CASSDSLGNTIYF
>TRBJ2-7|TRBV6-2/TRBV6-3|-|-
TGTGCCAGCAGTTACTCGATGGGGGCCTCCTACGAGCAGTACTTC
CASSYSMGASYEQYF
>TRBJ2-5|TRBV2|-|-
TGTGCCAGCAAATACAGGGTGCGTGAGACCCAGTACTTC
CASKYRVRETQYF
>TRBJ2-7|TRBV5-1|-|-
TGCGCCAGCAGCTCGATACAGGGCTACGAGCAGTACTTC
CASSSIQGYEQYF
>TRBJ1-2|TRBV12-3/TRBV12-4|-|TRBD1
TGTGCCAGCAGCCAGACAGGGATGGGTGGCTACACCTTC
CASSQTGMGGYTF
>TRBJ1-5|TRBV5-8|-|-
TGTGCCACTTCCCCCCAGGGACTTGGCAATCAGCCCCAGCATTTT
CATSPQGLGNQPQHF
>TRBJ1-1|TRBV7-9|-|TRBD1
TGTGCCAGCAGCCTAAAAGCCGGACAGGGTGGCAACACTGAAGCTTTCTTT
CASSLKAGQGGNTEAFF
>TRBJ2-3|TRBV7-9|-|-
TGTGCCAGCAGCTTAGTTTTGGGTCAAGATACGCAGTATTTT
CASSLVLGQDTQYF
>TRBJ1-2|TRBV19|-|-
TGTGCCAGTAGTATAGTGGGCCAAAACTACTACACCTTC
CASSIVGQNYYTF
>TRBJ1-3|TRBV5-1|-|-
TGCGCCAGCAGCTTGGCGTCGACTGGAAACACCATATATTTT
CASSLASTGNTIYF
>TRBJ2-7|TRBV19|-|-
TGTGCCAGTAGTATGGAGTCCCGGGGCTACGAGCAGTACTTC
CASSMESRGYEQYF
>TRBJ1-1|TRBV20-1|-|-
TGCAGTGCTAGTCCGAGGGTGAACACTGAAGCTTTCTTT
CSASPRVNTEAFF
>TRBJ1-5|TRBV12-3/TRBV12-4|few|-
TGTGCCAGCAGTCGCTCAGGGCAGCCCCAGCATTTT
CASSRSGQPQHF
>TRBJ2-1|TRBV27|-|TRBD1
TGTGCCAGCAGTTTACGGGACAGGGGGCGAATCTACAATGAGCAGTTCTTC
CASSLRDRGRIYNEQFF
>TRBJ1-6|TRBV19|few|-
TGTGCCAGTAGTAATAATCGGGATTCACCCCTCCACTTT
CASSNNRDSPLHF
>TRBJ1-1|TRBV7-2|-|-
TGTGCCAGCAGCCCGGGGGCCTCGAACACTGAAGCTTTCTTT
CASSPGASNTEAFF
>TRBJ2-4|TRBV4-3|-|TRBD1
TGCGCCAGCAGCCCTACTGCAGGGGGTCTCGCCAAAAACATTCAGTACTTC
CASSPTAGGLAKNIQYF
>TRBJ1-1|TRBV5-4|-|-
TGTGCCAGCAGCTTGGCGGGGGGGGCAGAGAGGGACACTGAAGCTTTCTTT
CASSLAGGAERDTEAFF
>TRBJ2-1|TRBV7-7|-|TRBD2
TGTGCCAGCAGCAGAGGACTAGCGGGAGTTCGAAATGAGCAGTTCTTC
CASSRGLAGVRNEQFF